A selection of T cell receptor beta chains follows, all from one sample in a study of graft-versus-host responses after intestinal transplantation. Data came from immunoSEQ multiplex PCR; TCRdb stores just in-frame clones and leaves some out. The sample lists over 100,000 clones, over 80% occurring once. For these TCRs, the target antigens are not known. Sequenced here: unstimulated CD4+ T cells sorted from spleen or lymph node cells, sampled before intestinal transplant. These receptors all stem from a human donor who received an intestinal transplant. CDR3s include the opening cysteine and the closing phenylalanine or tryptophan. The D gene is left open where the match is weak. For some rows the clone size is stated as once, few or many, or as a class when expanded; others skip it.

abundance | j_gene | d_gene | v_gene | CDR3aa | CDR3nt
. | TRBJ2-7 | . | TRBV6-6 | CASSSTGSSYEQYF | TGTGCCAGCAGTTCCACCGGGTCATCCTACGAGCAGTACTTC
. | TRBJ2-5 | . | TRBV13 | CASSLNRAGETQYF | TGTGCCAGCAGCTTAAACAGGGCGGGCGAGACCCAGTACTTC
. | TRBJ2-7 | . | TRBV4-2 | CASSQVTELSYEQYF | TGTGCCAGCAGCCAAGTGACAGAATTGTCCTACGAGCAGTACTTC
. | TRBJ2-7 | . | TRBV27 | CASSSTYEQYF | TGTGCCAGCAGTTCAACCTACGAGCAGTACTTC
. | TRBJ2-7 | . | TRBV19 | CASARRVSYEQYF | TGTGCCAGCGCCCGCCGGGTCTCCTACGAGCAGTACTTC
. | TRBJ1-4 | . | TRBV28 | CASSFPRGRRTNEKLFF | TGTGCCAGCAGTTTCCCAAGGGGAAGGAGAACTAATGAAAAACTGTTTTTT
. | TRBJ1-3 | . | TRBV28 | CASSLPLRSYSGNTIYF | TGTGCCAGCAGTCTTCCCCTCAGGAGTTACTCTGGAAACACCATATATTTT
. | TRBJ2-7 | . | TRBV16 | CAAGRALREQYF | TGTGCCGCAGGCAGGGCCTTGAGGGAGCAGTACTTC
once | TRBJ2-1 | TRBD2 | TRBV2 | CASSAGGRAYNEQFF | TGTGCCAGCAGTGCAGGCGGGAGGGCCTACAATGAGCAGTTCTTC
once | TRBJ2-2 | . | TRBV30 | CAWSVGYYTGELFF | TGTGCCTGGAGTGTAGGATACTACACCGGGGAGCTGTTTTTT
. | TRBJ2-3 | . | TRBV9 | CASSVLGSPDTQYF | TGTGCCAGCAGCGTTTTGGGGAGTCCGGATACGCAGTATTTT
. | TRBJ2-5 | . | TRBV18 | CASSPPNKPQETQYF | TGTGCCAGCTCACCACCGAATAAGCCCCAAGAGACCCAGTACTTC
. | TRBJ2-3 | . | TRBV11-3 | CASSLGLVTGADTQYF | TGTGCCAGCAGCTTAGGCCTTGTTACAGGCGCAGATACGCAGTATTTT
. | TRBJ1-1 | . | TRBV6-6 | CASSSQEIRNTEAFF | TGTGCCAGCAGTTCCCAAGAGATTCGGAACACTGAAGCTTTCTTT
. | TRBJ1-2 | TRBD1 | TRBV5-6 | CASSFGDRPNYGYTF | TGTGCCAGCAGCTTCGGGGACAGGCCCAACTATGGCTACACCTTC
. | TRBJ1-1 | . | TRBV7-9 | CASRPRGTEAFF | TGTGCCAGCAGGCCCCGCGGCACTGAAGCTTTCTTT
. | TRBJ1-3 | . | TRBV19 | CASSPIAISGNTIYF | TGTGCCAGTAGCCCCATCGCCATCTCTGGAAACACCATATATTTT
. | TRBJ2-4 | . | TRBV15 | CATSRDYKGSKNIQYF | TGTGCCACCAGCAGAGATTATAAGGGGAGCAAAAACATTCAGTACTTC
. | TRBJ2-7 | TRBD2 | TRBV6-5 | CASSYSRAGGLYEQYF | TGTGCCAGCAGTTACTCAAGAGCGGGAGGGCTTTACGAGCAGTACTTC
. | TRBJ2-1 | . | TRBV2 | CASSRREGALGNEQFF | TGTGCCAGCAGCCGGAGGGAGGGGGCGCTTGGAAATGAGCAGTTCTTC
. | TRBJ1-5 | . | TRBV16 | CASSLTGMDQPQHF | TGTGCCAGCAGCCTTACAGGAATGGATCAGCCCCAGCATTTT
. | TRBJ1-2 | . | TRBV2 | CASSEVLYGYTF | TGTGCCAGCAGCGAGGTACTCTATGGCTACACCTTC
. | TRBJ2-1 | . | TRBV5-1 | CASAHMRRAPSQYNEQFF | TGCGCCAGCGCCCACATGCGTCGAGCGCCAAGCCAGTACAATGAGCAGTTCTTC
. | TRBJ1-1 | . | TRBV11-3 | CASSPRGQDEAFF | TGTGCCAGCAGCCCACGGGGGCAGGATGAAGCTTTCTTT
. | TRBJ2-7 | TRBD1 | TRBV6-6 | CASNPGQIRGVQYF | TGTGCCAGCAACCCGGGACAGATTCGGGGCGTGCAGTACTTC
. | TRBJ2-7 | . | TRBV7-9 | CASSFGGGQGDEQYF | TGTGCCAGCAGCTTTGGGGGGGGCCAGGGTGACGAGCAGTACTTC
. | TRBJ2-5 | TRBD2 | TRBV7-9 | CASSLLTSGRGATQYF | TGTGCCAGCAGCTTACTTACTAGCGGGAGAGGAGCGACCCAGTACTTC
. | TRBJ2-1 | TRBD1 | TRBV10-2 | CASSESPRTGSYNEQFF | TGCGCCAGCAGTGAGTCCCCTCGGACAGGGAGCTACAATGAGCAGTTCTTC
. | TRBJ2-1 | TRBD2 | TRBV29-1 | CSAGQRGYNEQFF | TGCAGCGCCGGGCAGCGGGGTTACAATGAGCAGTTCTTC
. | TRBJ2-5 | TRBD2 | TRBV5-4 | CASSLGTSGIQYF | TGTGCCAGCAGCCTCGGGACTAGCGGGATCCAGTACTTC
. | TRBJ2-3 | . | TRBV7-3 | CASSLSDGTDTQYF | TGTGCCAGCAGCTTATCGGACGGGACAGATACGCAGTATTTT
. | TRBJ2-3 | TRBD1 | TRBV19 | CASSIGTGPLTDTQYF | TGTGCCAGTAGTATCGGGACAGGGCCGTTGACAGATACGCAGTATTTT
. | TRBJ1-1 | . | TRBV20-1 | CSASRDSGAFF | TGCAGTGCTAGTCGAGACAGTGGAGCTTTCTTT
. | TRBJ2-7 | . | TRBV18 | CASSPRIGQGSINPYEQYF | TGTGCCAGCTCACCACGAATCGGGCAGGGATCAATCAACCCCTACGAGCAGTACTTC
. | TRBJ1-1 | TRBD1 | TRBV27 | CASSWDRGRITEAFF | TGTGCCAGCAGCTGGGACAGGGGCCGAATCACTGAAGCTTTCTTT
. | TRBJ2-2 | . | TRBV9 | CASSARTGNTGELFF | TGTGCCAGCAGCGCTCGGACGGGGAACACCGGGGAGCTGTTTTTT
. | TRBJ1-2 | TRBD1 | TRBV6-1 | CASSDRTGGGYGYTF | TGTGCCAGCAGTGATAGGACAGGGGGCGGCTATGGCTACACCTTC
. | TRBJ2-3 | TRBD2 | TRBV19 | CASSPGLASTDTQYF | TGTGCCAGTAGTCCTGGACTAGCGAGCACAGATACGCAGTATTTT
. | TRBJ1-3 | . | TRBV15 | CATSRDLAGKGLSGNTIYF | TGTGCCACCAGCAGAGACTTGGCAGGGAAGGGGCTCTCTGGAAACACCATATATTTT
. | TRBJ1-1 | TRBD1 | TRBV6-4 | CASSTGQGNTEAFF | TGTGCCAGCAGTACCGGACAGGGGAACACTGAAGCTTTCTTT
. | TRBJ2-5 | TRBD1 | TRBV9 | CASSVAPGQGAGETQYF | TGTGCCAGCAGCGTAGCCCCCGGACAGGGGGCAGGAGAGACCCAGTACTTC
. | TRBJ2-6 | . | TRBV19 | CASSKGGLNSGANVLTF | TGTGCCAGTAGTAAAGGGGGACTGAACTCTGGGGCCAACGTCCTGACTTTC
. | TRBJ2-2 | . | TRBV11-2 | CASSFSGSLNTGELFF | TGTGCCAGCAGCTTCAGCGGGTCTCTCAACACCGGGGAGCTGTTTTTT
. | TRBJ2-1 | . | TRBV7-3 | CASSLGGNYNEQFF | TGTGCCAGCAGCTTAGGGGGGAACTACAATGAGCAGTTCTTC
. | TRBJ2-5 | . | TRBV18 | CASSPAQETQYF | TGTGCCAGCTCACCAGCCCAAGAGACCCAGTACTTC
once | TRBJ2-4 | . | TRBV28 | CASKDEGGGKNIQYF | TGTGCCAGCAAGGATGAGGGGGGGGGCAAAAACATTCAGTACTTC
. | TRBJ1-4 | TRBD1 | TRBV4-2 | CASSRGGYRGGDEKLFF | TGTGCCAGCAGCCGAGGAGGTTACAGGGGCGGGGATGAAAAACTGTTTTTT
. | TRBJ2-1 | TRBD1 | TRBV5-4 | CASSIQGGTGLGNEQFF | TGTGCCAGCAGCATCCAGGGCGGGACAGGGTTAGGCAATGAGCAGTTCTTC
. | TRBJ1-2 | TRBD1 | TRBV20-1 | CSASGTGLFTF | TGCAGTGCCAGTGGGACAGGGTTATTCACCTTC
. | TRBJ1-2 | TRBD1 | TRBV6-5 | CASSSDRGVGGYTF | TGTGCCAGCAGTTCCGACAGGGGGGTTGGTGGCTACACCTTC
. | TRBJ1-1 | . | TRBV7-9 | CASSPVGETEAFF | TGTGCCAGCAGCCCCGTTGGTGAAACTGAAGCTTTCTTT
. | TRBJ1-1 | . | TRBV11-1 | CASSPSHFAGEAFF | TGTGCCAGCAGCCCCTCCCACTTTGCCGGAGAAGCTTTCTTT
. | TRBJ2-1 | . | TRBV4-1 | CASSPSDTYNEQFF | TGCGCCAGCAGCCCGTCGGATACCTACAATGAGCAGTTCTTC
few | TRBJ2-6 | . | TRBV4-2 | CASSQEPRLPGANVLTF | TGTGCCAGCAGCCAAGAGCCTCGACTCCCTGGGGCCAACGTCCTGACTTTC
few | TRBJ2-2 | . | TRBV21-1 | CASTFQRIPGELFF | TGTGCCAGCACATTTCAGCGGATACCCGGAGAGCTGTTTTTT
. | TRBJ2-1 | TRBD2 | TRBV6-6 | CASSGPGLAAYNEQFF | TGTGCCAGCAGTGGACCGGGACTAGCGGCATACAATGAGCAGTTCTTC
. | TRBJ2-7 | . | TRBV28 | CASSYVPYRALYEQYF | TGTGCCAGCAGCTACGTTCCTTACAGGGCCCTCTACGAGCAGTACTTC
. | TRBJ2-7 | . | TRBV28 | CASSPPDSSYEQYF | TGTGCCAGCAGTCCCCCGGACAGCTCCTACGAGCAGTACTTC